Below are 5 T cell receptor beta chains sequenced from a single sample in a study of OX40 agonist ivuxolimab in advanced cancers. The method was immunoSEQ multiplex PCR; TCRdb's version includes in-frame clones alone and lacks a portion of them. The sample consists of under 45,000 clones, nearly 80% of them appearing once. Sequenced here: CD4+ or CD8+ T cells sorted from blood, sampled in a trial of the OX40 agonist ivuxolimab. These receptors were taken from an adult with an advanced solid tumor such as melanoma, head and neck, liver or kidney cancer.

The chain couples TRBV7-2 to TRBJ1-3; tentatively, D is TRBD1 (5 bases). Germline CDR1 SGHTA, CDR2 FQGNSA. The CDR3 is 15 residues long. The germline V and J ends were trimmed by 3 bases and 2 bases, with 11 bases remaining between them. The CDR3 sequence: CASSFSGGAGNTIYF. For the CDR3, the DNA is TGTGCCAGCAGCTTCAGTGGGGGGGCTGGAAACACCATATATTTT.

V gene TRBV10-3 combines with J gene TRBJ1-1; D perhaps matches TRBD1 (6 bases). The CDR3 spans 13 residues. V shed 10 bases and J shed 0 bases, with 12 bases lying between them. CDR1 ENHRY and CDR2 SYGVKD come from the germline V gene. CDR3 amino acids: CAKKDSLNTEAFF. The CDR3 DNA follows: TGTGCCAAAAAGGACAGCTTGAACACTGAAGCTTTCTTT.

The chain recombines TRBV29-1 with TRBJ2-1; D is possibly TRBD1 or TRBD2 (6 bases each). This CDR3 has 11 residues. The germline CDR1 and CDR2 sequences are SQVTM and ANQGSEA. The germline V and J ends were trimmed by 4 bases and 12 bases, with 13 bases remaining between them. The CDR3 DNA reads as TGCAGCGTTGCGGGGGCGAGGCTGCAGTTCTTC. This sequence encodes CSVAGARLQFF.

The chain joins TRBV15 to TRBJ1-3, with 10 bases identical to TRBD1. Germline V gene data show CDR1 as LNHNV and CDR2 as YYDKDF (reference sequence). The CDR3 contains 16 residues. J was trimmed by 6 bases and V by 7 bases; bases with no gene match: 12. Here the CDR3 reads CATTHGTGATKNTIYF. DNA for the CDR3: TGTGCCACCACGCACGGGACAGGGGCGACAAAAAACACCATATATTTT.

J is TRBJ2-3 and V is TRBV28; D might be TRBD2 (5 bases). CDR1 and CDR2 (germline): MDHEN, SYDVKM. CDR3 length: 12 amino acids. V was pared by 3 bases and J by 5 bases, with 6 bases between. CDR3 residues: CASSLTKDTQYF. The CDR3 region has the DNA TGTGCCAGCAGTTTGACTAAAGATACGCAGTATTTT.